Each of the 9 T cell receptor beta chains below was sequenced from the same sample in a study of cytomegalovirus exposure and HLA in healthy donors. The PCR ran on 60 Vbeta and 13 Jbeta primers. The table came from immunoSEQ multiplex PCR; TCRdb's copy has only in-frame clones and leaves some out. The sample contains 100,000 to 150,000 clones, approximately 80% of which appear only once. Specimen: PBMCs. The source is a man aged 25-40 years in good health and CMV-seropositive.

V gene TRBV7-9 combines with J gene TRBJ2-1; TRBD1 aligns across 9 bases. The germline V gene has CDR1 SEHNR and CDR2 FQNEAQ (reference sequence). Trimming cost V 5 bases and J 6 bases; bases outside gene matches: 8. CDR3 length equals 15 residues. CDR3 in amino acids: CASSRGTGIPNEQFF. CDR3 nucleotide sequence: TGTGCCAGCAGCCGTGGGACAGGGATCCCCAATGAGCAGTTCTTC.

V and J are TRBV28 and TRBJ2-7; 7 nucleotides match TRBD1. The germline V gene has CDR1 MDHEN and CDR2 SYDVKM. The V and J ends lost 7 bases and 3 bases, in that order; junction bases with no gene match: 9. CDR3 size: 14 residues. Here the CDR3 reads CASTSGGFLYEQYF. DNA of the CDR3: TGTGCCAGCACCTCAGGGGGATTTCTCTACGAGCAGTACTTC.

The genes are TRBV19 and TRBJ1-3, with D possibly matching TRBD1 (5 bases). The length of the CDR3 is 15 residues. V was cut by 3 bases and J by 4 bases, with 13 bases left in between. The germline CDR1 and CDR2 sequences are LNHDA and SQIVND (reference sequence). CDR3 amino acids: CASSMRGISGNTIYF. The CDR3 DNA follows: TGTGCCAGTAGTATGCGGGGGATCTCGGGAAACACCATATATTTT. The complete variable domain, with remaining parts taken from reference TRBV19 and TRBJ1-3, reads DGGITQSPKYLFRKEGQNVTLSCEQNLNHDAMYWYRQDPGQGLRLIYYSQIVNDFQKGDIAEGYSVSREKKESFPLTVTSAQKNPTAFYLCASSMRGISGNTIYFGEGSWLTVV.

This chain links TRBV6-1 with TRBJ1-4; TRBD1 matches at 7 bases. Germline CDR1 is MNHNS and CDR2 is SASEGT. This CDR3 spans 12 amino acids. J was trimmed by 9 bases and V by 5 bases; bases with no gene match: 3. In nucleotides, the CDR3 is TGTGCCAGCAGTCCGGACAGGCAAAAACTGTTTTTT. It is translated as CASSPDRQKLFF.

J is TRBJ2-7 and V is TRBV4-2, with unresolved D. CDR1 and CDR2 (germline): LGHNA, YNFKEQ. This CDR3 comprises 13 residues. V lost 0 bases and J lost 1, with 4 bases in between. This CDR3 reads CASSQDKSYEQYF. The CDR3 region has the DNA TGTGCCAGCAGCCAAGACAAATCCTACGAGCAGTACTTC.

This sequence joins TRBV6-5 and TRBJ1-1; D is perhaps TRBD1 (5 bases). Germline loops: CDR1 MNHEY, CDR2 SVGAGI. V lost 5 bases and J 1 base, leaving 8 bases between the germline ends. CDR3 size: 13 residues. CDR3 in DNA: TGTGCCAGCAGTATAAGGGGGAACACTGAAGCTTTCTTT. This encodes CASSIRGNTEAFF.

The gene calls are TRBV19 and TRBJ2-7; D gene unclear. The CDR3 totals 12 residues. V gave up 5 bases and J gave up 6 bases, with 11 bases separating them. CDR1 and CDR2 from the germline V gene are LNHDA and SQIVND (reference sequence). The CDR3 loop is CASSVSPGEQYF. DNA of the CDR3: TGTGCCAGTAGTGTTTCCCCAGGCGAGCAGTACTTC. The full variable domain, in which reference TRBV19 and TRBJ2-7 provide the parts outside the CDR3, is DGGITQSPKYLFRKEGQNVTLSCEQNLNHDAMYWYRQDPGQGLRLIYYSQIVNDFQKGDIAEGYSVSREKKESFPLTVTSAQKNPTAFYLCASSVSPGEQYFGPGTRLTVT.

The count of this clone is one. The J gene is TRBJ1-2, the V gene TRBV5-1, with D possibly TRBD1 on 5 matching bases. This CDR3 is 15 amino acids long. Germline V gene sequence: CDR1 SGHRS, CDR2 YFSETQ. V was pared by 4 bases and J by 2 bases, with 15 bases between. The CDR3 DNA follows: TGCGCCAGCAGCCTGACGACAGTAGAGAACTATGGCTACACCTTC. It translates to CASSLTTVENYGYTF.

The rearrangement uses TRBV9 and TRBJ2-1; 10 bases map to TRBD1. Trimming cost V 4 bases and J 3 bases; bases outside gene matches: 10. This CDR3 region has 17 residues. The germline gives CDR1 SGDLS, CDR2 YYNGEE. The CDR3 nucleotides read TGTGCCAGCAGCCACAAATTAAGGACAGGGGGCTACAATGAGCAGTTCTTC. Amino acids: CASSHKLRTGGYNEQFF.